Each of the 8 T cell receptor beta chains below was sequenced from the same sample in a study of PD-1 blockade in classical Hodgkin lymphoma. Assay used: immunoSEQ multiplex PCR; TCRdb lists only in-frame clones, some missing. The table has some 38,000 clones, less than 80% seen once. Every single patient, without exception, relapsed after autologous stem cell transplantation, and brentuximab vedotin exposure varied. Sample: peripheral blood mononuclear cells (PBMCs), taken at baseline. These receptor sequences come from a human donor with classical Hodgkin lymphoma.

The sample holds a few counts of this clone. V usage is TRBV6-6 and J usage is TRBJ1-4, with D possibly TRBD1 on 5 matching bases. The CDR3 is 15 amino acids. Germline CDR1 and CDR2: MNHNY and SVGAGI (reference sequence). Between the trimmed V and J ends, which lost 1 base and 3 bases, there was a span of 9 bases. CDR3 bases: TGTGCCAGCAGTTACTTGCGACAGCCTAATGAAAAACTGTTTTTT. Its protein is CASSYLRQPNEKLFF.

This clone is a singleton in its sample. The CDR3 sequence is CASSLSFQAPQHF. CDR3 nucleotide sequence: TGTGCCAGCAGCTTATCCTTCCAGGCACCCCAGCATTTT. This chain joins TRBV7-6 and TRBJ1-5; D gene uncertain. The CDR3 length is 13 residues. Germline-derived CDR1 and CDR2 are SGHVS and FNYEAQ. V was clipped by 2 bases and J by 10 bases, with 12 bases between them.

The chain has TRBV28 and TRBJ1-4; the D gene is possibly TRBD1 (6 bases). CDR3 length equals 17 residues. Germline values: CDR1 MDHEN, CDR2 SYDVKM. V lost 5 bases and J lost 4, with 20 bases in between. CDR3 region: CASSPGGQGGDNEKLFF. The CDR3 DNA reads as TGTGCCAGCAGTCCCGGGGGACAAGGGGGTGATAATGAAAAACTGTTTTTT.

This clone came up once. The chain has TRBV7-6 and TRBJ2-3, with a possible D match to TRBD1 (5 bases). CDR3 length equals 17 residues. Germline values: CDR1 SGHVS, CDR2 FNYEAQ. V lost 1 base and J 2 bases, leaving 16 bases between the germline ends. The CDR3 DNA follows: TGTGCCAGCAGCTTAGTATGGGGCGGCGAGTTCACAGATACGCAGTATTTT. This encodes CASSLVWGGEFTDTQYF.

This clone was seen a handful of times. The CDR3 DNA is TGTGCCAGCAGCTTATACAGGGGTTCTACAGATGGCTACACCTTC. Its protein is CASSLYRGSTDGYTF. This chain uses TRBV7-8 with TRBJ1-2, with TRBD1 identical over 7 bases. CDR1 SGHVS and CDR2 FQNEAQ come from the germline V gene. J was trimmed by 6 bases and V by 2 bases; bases with no gene match: 9. The CDR3 extends over 15 amino acids.

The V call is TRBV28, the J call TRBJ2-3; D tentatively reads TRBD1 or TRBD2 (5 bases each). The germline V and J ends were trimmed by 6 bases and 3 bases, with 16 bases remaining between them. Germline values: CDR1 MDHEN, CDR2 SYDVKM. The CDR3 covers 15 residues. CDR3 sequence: CASRGTRAKTDTQYF. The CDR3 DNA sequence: TGTGCCAGCAGAGGGACGAGGGCAAAGACAGATACGCAGTATTTT.

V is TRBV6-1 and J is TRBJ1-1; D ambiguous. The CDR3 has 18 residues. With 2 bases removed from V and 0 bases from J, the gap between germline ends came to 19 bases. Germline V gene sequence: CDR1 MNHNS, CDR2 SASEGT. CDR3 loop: CASSEIVGNHPLNTEAFF. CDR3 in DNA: TGTGCCAGCAGTGAAATCGTGGGCAATCACCCTTTGAACACTGAAGCTTTCTTT.

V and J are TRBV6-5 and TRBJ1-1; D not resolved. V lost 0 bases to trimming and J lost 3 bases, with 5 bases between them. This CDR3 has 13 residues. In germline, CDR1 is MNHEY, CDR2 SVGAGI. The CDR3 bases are TGTGCCAGCAGTTACTCAGAGCACACTGAAGCTTTCTTT. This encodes CASSYSEHTEAFF.